Listed below are T cell receptor beta chains from one sample, sequenced in a study of T-cell memory formation after mild COVID-19. Each CDR3 protein is one row after TCRdb ran MiXCR on the 5' RACE reads. This sample carries about 110,000 distinct CDR3 sequences, over 15% of them seen once, and the ten largest clones take around 5.1%. Sample: PBMCs or a T cell subset sorted from them (not recorded which). These receptors originate from a man aged 18 to 30 who had mild COVID-19 (a few samples of this study predate the infection). Cell type and time point are not known. Both conserved end residues are part of each CDR3. D genes are given only for firm matches. The size entry is marked missing in some rows and otherwise reads once, few, many or a size class.

clone size | J gene | V gene | D gene | CDR3 protein | CDR3 DNA
NA | TRBJ2-5 | TRBV6-2/TRBV6-3 | NA | CASSPRHGWETQYF | TGTGCCAGCAGTCCTCGACACGGTTGGGAGACCCAGTACTTC
many | TRBJ2-1 | TRBV7-2 | NA | CASRKQGSSYNEQFF | TGTGCCAGCAGAAAACAGGGAAGCTCCTACAATGAGCAGTTCTTC
few | TRBJ2-3 | TRBV4-3 | NA | CASSQTRGAGDTQYF | TGCGCCAGCAGCCAAACCCGGGGGGCGGGAGATACGCAGTATTTT
NA | TRBJ1-5 | TRBV2 | TRBD1 | CASTGQADQPQHF | TGTGCCAGCACTGGACAGGCTGATCAGCCCCAGCATTTT
NA | TRBJ1-4 | TRBV30 | NA | CAGALDSNEKLFF | TGTGCCGGAGCGCTCGACTCTAATGAAAAACTGTTTTTT
NA | TRBJ2-5 | TRBV7-8 | TRBD2 | CASSLARVSGGEETQYF | TGTGCCAGCAGCTTAGCTCGAGTTAGTGGGGGGGAAGAGACCCAGTACTTC
few | TRBJ2-4 | TRBV7-9 | TRBD1 | CASSPGQGGTFYIQYF | TGTGCCAGCAGCCCCGGACAGGGGGGAACCTTCTACATTCAGTACTTC
NA | TRBJ2-6 | TRBV6-5 | NA | CASSYGSGANVLTF | TGTGCCAGCAGTTACGGGTCCGGGGCCAACGTCCTGACTTTC
few | TRBJ2-2 | TRBV3-1 | NA | CASSPGANTGELFF | TGTGCCAGCAGCCCGGGGGCGAACACCGGGGAGCTGTTTTTT
NA | TRBJ1-2 | TRBV12-3/TRBV12-4 | NA | CASSRGGGYTF | TGTGCCAGCAGCCGGGGGGGTGGCTACACCTTC
few | TRBJ1-2 | TRBV12-3/TRBV12-4 | NA | CASSLARSPPFGYTF | TGTGCCAGCAGTTTAGCGCGGAGTCCCCCCTTTGGCTACACCTTC
NA | TRBJ2-1 | TRBV5-1 | NA | CASSLDWGAEVNEQFF | TGCGCCAGCAGCTTGGATTGGGGGGCCGAGGTGAATGAGCAGTTCTTC
few | TRBJ1-5 | TRBV10-2 | NA | CASSDVPVSNQPQHF | TGCGCCAGCAGTGACGTCCCCGTTTCCAATCAGCCCCAGCATTTT
NA | TRBJ1-2 | TRBV2 | TRBD1 | CASQRQGGTYGYTF | TGTGCCAGCCAGAGACAGGGTGGAACCTATGGCTACACCTTC
few | TRBJ1-6 | TRBV5-4 | TRBD1 | CAGRDRLSYNSPLHF | TGTGCCGGCAGGGACAGGCTCTCCTATAATTCACCCCTCCACTTT
NA | TRBJ1-5 | TRBV20-1 | NA | CSAPAIWGGARFGGQPQHF | TGCAGTGCTCCTGCCATTTGGGGGGGCGCCCGATTTGGGGGTCAGCCCCAGCATTTT
few | TRBJ1-2 | TRBV7-2 | TRBD1 | CASSPDIQGAVGYTF | TGTGCCAGCAGCCCCGATATCCAGGGGGCAGTTGGCTACACCTTC
many | TRBJ1-2 | TRBV10-3 | NA | CAIRNREHGYGYTF | TGTGCCATCAGAAACAGGGAGCACGGCTATGGCTACACCTTC
NA | TRBJ2-2 | TRBV3-1 | NA | CASKNVTGELFF | TGTGCCAGCAAAAACGTCACCGGGGAGCTGTTTTTT
few | TRBJ2-5 | TRBV7-2 | NA | CASSLARSQGGKGTQYF | TGTGCCAGCAGCTTAGCGCGAAGTCAGGGAGGCAAGGGGACCCAGTACTTC
NA | TRBJ1-3 | TRBV15 | NA | CATSRDWGYSGNTIYF | TGTGCCACCAGCAGAGATTGGGGGTACTCTGGAAACACCATATATTTT
once | TRBJ1-1 | TRBV10-3 | TRBD1 | CATGLDRVGTEAFF | TGTGCCACGGGATTGGACAGGGTAGGCACTGAAGCTTTCTTT
few | TRBJ2-1 | TRBV15 | NA | CATSRDLGGATEQFF | TGTGCCACCAGCAGAGATCTTGGGGGGGCGACTGAGCAGTTCTTC
few | TRBJ2-1 | TRBV20-1 | TRBD2 | CSARASAGGSRDNEQFF | TGCAGTGCTAGGGCCTCAGCGGGGGGTTCCCGGGACAATGAGCAGTTCTTC
NA | TRBJ1-6 | TRBV6-4 | NA | CASSLTAGNSPLHF | TGTGCCAGCAGTTTAACAGCGGGTAATTCACCCCTCCACTTT
NA | TRBJ2-2 | TRBV5-1 | NA | CASSIPQGRTGELFF | TGCGCCAGCAGCATCCCTCAGGGGAGGACCGGGGAGCTGTTTTTT
NA | TRBJ1-2 | TRBV25-1 | NA | CASSEGHRANYGYTF | TGTGCCAGCAGTGAGGGACACCGAGCTAACTATGGCTACACCTTC
NA | TRBJ2-3 | TRBV14 | NA | CASSRDYTQYF | TGTGCCAGCAGCCGGGACTATACGCAGTATTTT
NA | TRBJ1-2 | TRBV7-9 | NA | CASSPRGTGTSGYTF | TGTGCCAGCAGCCCCCGCGGAACAGGCACTTCTGGCTACACCTTC
NA | TRBJ2-3 | TRBV11-2 | NA | CASSLEWGTDTQYF | TGTGCCAGCAGCTTAGAGTGGGGAACAGATACGCAGTATTTT
once | TRBJ1-2 | TRBV5-6 | NA | CASSLLHKTLQANYGYTF | TGTGCCAGCAGCTTGCTCCATAAGACCCTTCAAGCTAACTATGGCTACACCTTC
NA | TRBJ2-3 | TRBV28 | TRBD2 | CASSLPGGTSDTQYF | TGTGCCAGCAGTTTGCCCGGGGGGACCTCAGATACGCAGTATTTT
few | TRBJ2-1 | TRBV5-4 | TRBD2 | CASSGGYNEQFF | TGTGCCAGTAGCGGGGGGTACAATGAGCAGTTCTTC
few | TRBJ2-1 | TRBV29-1 | NA | CSVEKGGDNNEQFF | TGCAGCGTTGAAAAGGGAGGAGATAACAATGAGCAGTTCTTC
NA | TRBJ1-1 | TRBV3-1 | NA | CASSRRGMNTEAFF | TGTGCCAGCAGCCGAAGGGGCATGAACACTGAAGCTTTCTTT
NA | TRBJ1-2 | TRBV28 | NA | CASSTERYGYTF | TGTGCCAGCAGCACGGAGCGATATGGCTACACCTTC
many | TRBJ2-1 | TRBV23-1 | NA | CASSQGDSSYNEQFF | TGCGCCAGCAGTCAAGGGGATAGCTCCTACAATGAGCAGTTCTTC
NA | TRBJ2-1 | TRBV2 | TRBD2 | CASSGGGQNEQFF | TGTGCCAGCAGTGGCGGGGGGCAGAATGAGCAGTTCTTC
many | TRBJ2-5 | TRBV20-1 | NA | CSARDRVLAEETQYF | TGCAGTGCTAGAGATCGGGTTTTAGCGGAAGAGACCCAGTACTTC
NA | TRBJ2-2 | TRBV3-1 | NA | CASSQSTRPTGELFF | TGTGCCAGCAGCCAATCGACTAGACCCACCGGGGAGCTGTTTTTT
many | TRBJ2-4 | TRBV6-2/TRBV6-3 | TRBD2 | CASTLAGDPKNIQYF | TGTGCCAGCACCCTAGCGGGGGATCCCAAAAACATTCAGTACTTC
few | TRBJ1-2 | TRBV4-3 | TRBD1 | CASSQGQGESYTF | TGCGCCAGCAGCCAAGGACAGGGGGAAAGCTACACCTTC
few | TRBJ1-1 | TRBV20-1 | NA | CSASSGGGANTEAFF | TGCAGTGCTAGTTCAGGCGGGGGGGCCAACACTGAAGCTTTCTTT
NA | TRBJ2-3 | TRBV28 | TRBD2 | CASRGLAGHHTQYF | TGTGCCAGCAGGGGACTAGCGGGACATCATACGCAGTATTTT
many | TRBJ2-1 | TRBV18 | TRBD2 | CASSRTSGTNEQFF | TGTGCCAGCTCACGGACTAGCGGGACCAATGAGCAGTTCTTC
few | TRBJ2-5 | TRBV9 | TRBD1 | CASSASPGQGVETQYF | TGTGCCAGCAGCGCATCACCGGGACAGGGTGTAGAGACCCAGTACTTC